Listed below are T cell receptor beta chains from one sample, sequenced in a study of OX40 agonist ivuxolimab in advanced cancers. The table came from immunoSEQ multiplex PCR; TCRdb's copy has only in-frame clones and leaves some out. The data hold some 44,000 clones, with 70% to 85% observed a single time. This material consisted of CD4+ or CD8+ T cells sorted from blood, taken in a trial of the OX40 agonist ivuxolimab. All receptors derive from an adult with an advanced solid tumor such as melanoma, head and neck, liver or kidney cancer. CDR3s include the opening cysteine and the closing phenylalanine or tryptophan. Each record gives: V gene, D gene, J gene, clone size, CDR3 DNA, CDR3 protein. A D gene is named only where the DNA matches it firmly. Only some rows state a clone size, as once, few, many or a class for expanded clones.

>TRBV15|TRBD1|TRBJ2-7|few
TGTGCCACCAGCAGGGCCGGGACAGTATCCTACGAGCAGTACTTC
CATSRAGTVSYEQYF
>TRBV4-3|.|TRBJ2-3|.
TGCGCCAGCAGCCCCCAGTTGGCAGATACGCAGTATTTT
CASSPQLADTQYF
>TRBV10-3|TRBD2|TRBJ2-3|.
TGTGCCATCAGCCCCATAATTACTAGCGGGGTTTCTAGCACAGATACGCAGTATTTT
CAISPIITSGVSSTDTQYF
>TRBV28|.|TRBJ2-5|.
TGTGCCAGCAGGGGCCATGGGGGAGGAGGAGAGACCCAGTACTTC
CASRGHGGGGETQYF
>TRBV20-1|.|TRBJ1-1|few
TGCAGTGTCGGGGGAGGCACTGAAGCTTTCTTT
CSVGGGTEAFF
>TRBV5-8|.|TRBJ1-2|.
TGTGCCAGCACCACAGCCGGCTTC
CASTTAGF
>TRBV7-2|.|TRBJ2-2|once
TGTGCCAGCAGCTTAAGCACAGGGAACACCGGGGAGCTGTTTTTT
CASSLSTGNTGELFF
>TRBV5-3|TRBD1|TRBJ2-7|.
TGTGCCAGAAGCAGGGGACAGGGAGCCTACGAGCAGTACTTC
CARSRGQGAYEQYF
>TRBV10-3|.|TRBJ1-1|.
TGTGCCATCAGTGAGTCCGGGGGATGGACAGACCGCATGAACACTGAAGCTTTCTTT
CAISESGGWTDRMNTEAFF
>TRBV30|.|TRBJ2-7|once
TGTGCCTGGAGTGTACAGGGTTCCTACGAGCAGTACTTC
CAWSVQGSYEQYF
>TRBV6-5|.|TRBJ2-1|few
TGTGCCAGCAGTTACGAGGAGTCACGCGATGAGCAGTTCTTC
CASSYEESRDEQFF
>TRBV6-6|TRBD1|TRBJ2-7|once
TGTGCCAGCGACAGGGGTAACGAGCAGTACTTC
CASDRGNEQYF
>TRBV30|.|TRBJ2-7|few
TGTGCCTGGAGTAACAGGGAATGGGTCTACGAGCAGTACTTC
CAWSNREWVYEQYF
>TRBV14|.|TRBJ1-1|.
TGTGCCAGCTCACTACAGGAGAACACTGAAGCTTTCTTT
CASSLQENTEAFF
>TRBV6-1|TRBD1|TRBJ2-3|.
TGTGCCAGCAGTGAAATGGGACAGGTGGGAGGAGATACGCAGTATTTT
CASSEMGQVGGDTQYF
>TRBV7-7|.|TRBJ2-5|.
TGTGCCAGCAGCTTAGCGCACACCGGGAGTGGGGAGACCCAGTACTTC
CASSLAHTGSGETQYF
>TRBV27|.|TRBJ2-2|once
TGTGCCAGCAGTTTATTGGGCGGGGTGAACACCGGGGAGCTGTTTTTT
CASSLLGGVNTGELFF
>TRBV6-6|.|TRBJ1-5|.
TGTGCCAGCAGTGATTCGGGGCCCCAGCATTTT
CASSDSGPQHF
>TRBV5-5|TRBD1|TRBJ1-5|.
TGTGCCAGCAGCTTGGCGGGGACAGTTAATCAGCCCCAGCATTTT
CASSLAGTVNQPQHF
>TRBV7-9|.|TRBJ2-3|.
TGTGCCAGCAGCCAGACAGCCAGGGCAGATACGCAGTATTTT
CASSQTARADTQYF
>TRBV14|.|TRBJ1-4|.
TGTGCCAGCAGCCAAGATTATCACTCCCCGCTAGAAAAACTGTTTTTT
CASSQDYHSPLEKLFF
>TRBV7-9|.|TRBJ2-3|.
TGTGCCAGCAGCTCGGGACGGGGAGATACGCAGTATTTT
CASSSGRGDTQYF
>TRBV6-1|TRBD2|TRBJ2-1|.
TGTGCCAGCACCCTTATAGCGGGAGATTTGGATGAGCAGTTCTTC
CASTLIAGDLDEQFF
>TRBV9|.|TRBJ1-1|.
TGTGCCAGCAGCGTAGAGGTGAACACTGAAGCTTTCTTT
CASSVEVNTEAFF
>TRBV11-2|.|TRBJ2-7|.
TGTGCCAGCAGCTTGGAAACGCCCTACGAGCAGTACTTC
CASSLETPYEQYF
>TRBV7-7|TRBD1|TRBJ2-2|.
TGTGCCAGCAGCCCAATACAGGGGGCCGGGGAGCTGTTTTTT
CASSPIQGAGELFF
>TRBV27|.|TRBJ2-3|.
TGTGCCAGCAGCCTCGCCCGGGGGAGAAGGGCAGATACGCAGTATTTT
CASSLARGRRADTQYF
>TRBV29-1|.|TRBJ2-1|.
TGCAGCGTTGTCGGTAGCTCCTACAATGAGCAGTTCTTC
CSVVGSSYNEQFF
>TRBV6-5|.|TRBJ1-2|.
TGTGCCAGCAGTTCCTTCGGCCGGCACTACTATGGCTACACCTTC
CASSSFGRHYYGYTF
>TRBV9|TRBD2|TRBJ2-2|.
TGTGCCAGCAGCGTATATGTTCGGGCTAGCGGGAGCCCCGGGGAGCTGTTTTTT
CASSVYVRASGSPGELFF
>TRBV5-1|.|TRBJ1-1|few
TGCGCCAGCAGCTTGATGAACACTGAAGCTTTCTTT
CASSLMNTEAFF
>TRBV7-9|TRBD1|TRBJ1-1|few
TGTGCCAGCAGCTTATTACAGGGGCCCCTCACTGAAGCTTTCTTT
CASSLLQGPLTEAFF
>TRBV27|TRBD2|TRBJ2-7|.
TGTGCCAGCAGTTTAAGTCGCGGGGGGGCCTACGAGCAGTACTTC
CASSLSRGGAYEQYF
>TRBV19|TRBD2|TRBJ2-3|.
TGTGCCAGTAGTATCTATAGCGGGGGAAGCACAGATACGCAGTATTTT
CASSIYSGGSTDTQYF
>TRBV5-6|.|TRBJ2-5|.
TGTGCCAGCAGCTTTACTGGGACAAAAGAGACCCAGTACTTC
CASSFTGTKETQYF
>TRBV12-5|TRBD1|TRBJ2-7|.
TGTGCTAGTGCTACAGGGGGCGCGTACGAGCAGTACTTC
CASATGGAYEQYF
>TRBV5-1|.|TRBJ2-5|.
TGCGCCAGCGAACAGAGGGGGACCCAGTACTTC
CASEQRGTQYF
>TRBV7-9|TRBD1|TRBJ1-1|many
TGTGCCAGCACCTTACGGGACAGCGGTCTTGAAGCTTTCTTT
CASTLRDSGLEAFF
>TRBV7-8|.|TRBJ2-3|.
TGTGCCAGCAGCTTAGTAATTACTAGCCCGACAGATACGCAGTATTTT
CASSLVITSPTDTQYF
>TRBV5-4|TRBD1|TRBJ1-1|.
TGTGCCAGCAGCGGAGACAGGGGACAAACTGAAGCTTTCTTT
CASSGDRGQTEAFF
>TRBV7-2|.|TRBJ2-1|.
TGTGCCAGCAGCTTAACAGGATCAGTGAATGAGCAGTTCTTC
CASSLTGSVNEQFF
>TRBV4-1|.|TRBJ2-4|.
TGCGCCAGCAGCCAAGCCCCTACTGGGGTAGCCAAAAACATTCAGTACTTC
CASSQAPTGVAKNIQYF
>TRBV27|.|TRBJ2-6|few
TGTGCCAGCAGTTTAAACCCCCCCTCAGGGCTTGGGGCCAACGTCCTGACTTTC
CASSLNPPSGLGANVLTF
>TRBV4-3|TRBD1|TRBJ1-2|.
TGCGCCAGCAGCCCGGGACAGGGTACCTATGGCTACACCTTC
CASSPGQGTYGYTF
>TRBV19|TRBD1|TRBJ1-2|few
TGTGCCAGAACGACAGGGGGCTATGGCTACACCTTC
CARTTGGYGYTF
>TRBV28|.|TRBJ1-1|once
TGTGCCAGCAGTTTATCTGGATCTAACACTGAAGCTTTCTTT
CASSLSGSNTEAFF
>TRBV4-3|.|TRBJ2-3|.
TGCGCCAGCAGCCAAGAGGCGTCCTGGGGAACAGATACGCAGTATTTT
CASSQEASWGTDTQYF
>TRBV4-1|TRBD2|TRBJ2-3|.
TGCGCCAGCAGCCAGGGCGGGGGACTAGCGGGAGGTCGCACAGATACGCAGTATTTT
CASSQGGGLAGGRTDTQYF
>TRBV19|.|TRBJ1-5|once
TGTGCCAGTAGCCTCCTTAACCCCAACGGCAATCAGCCCCAGCATTTT
CASSLLNPNGNQPQHF
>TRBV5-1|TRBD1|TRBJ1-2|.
TGCGCCAGCAGCTACTCCGGGACAGGGGGAAAAGGGGACTATGGCTACACCTTC
CASSYSGTGGKGDYGYTF
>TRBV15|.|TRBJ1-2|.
TGTGCCACCAGTCTAGGCCGGGCCACCACCTTC
CATSLGRATTF
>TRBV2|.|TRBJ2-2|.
TGTGCCAGCAGTGCTGGGACACCGAACACCGGGGAGCTGTTTTTT
CASSAGTPNTGELFF
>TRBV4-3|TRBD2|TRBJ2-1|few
TGCGCCAGCAGCCAAGATCGGCTAGCGGTTGGTGGCAATGAGCAGTTCTTC
CASSQDRLAVGGNEQFF
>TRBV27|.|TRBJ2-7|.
TGTGCCAGCAGTTTCTCGAGCTCCTACGAGCAGTACTTC
CASSFSSSYEQYF
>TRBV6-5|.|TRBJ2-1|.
TGTGCCAGCACGGGACATAAAAGCAATGAGCAGTTCTTC
CASTGHKSNEQFF
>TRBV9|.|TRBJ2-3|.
TGTGCCAGCAGCGATCCCCCTGCGGTTACGCAGTATTTT
CASSDPPAVTQYF
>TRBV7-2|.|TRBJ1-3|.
TGTGCCAGCAGCTTGGGACTCTCGTCCGACACCATATATTTT
CASSLGLSSDTIYF
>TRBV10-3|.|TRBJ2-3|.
TGTGCCATCGGGGGGGCTGGCACAGATACGCAGTATTTT
CAIGGAGTDTQYF
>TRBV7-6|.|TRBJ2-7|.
TGTGCCAGCAGCTTAGCAGGACAGACATACGAGCAGTACTTC
CASSLAGQTYEQYF